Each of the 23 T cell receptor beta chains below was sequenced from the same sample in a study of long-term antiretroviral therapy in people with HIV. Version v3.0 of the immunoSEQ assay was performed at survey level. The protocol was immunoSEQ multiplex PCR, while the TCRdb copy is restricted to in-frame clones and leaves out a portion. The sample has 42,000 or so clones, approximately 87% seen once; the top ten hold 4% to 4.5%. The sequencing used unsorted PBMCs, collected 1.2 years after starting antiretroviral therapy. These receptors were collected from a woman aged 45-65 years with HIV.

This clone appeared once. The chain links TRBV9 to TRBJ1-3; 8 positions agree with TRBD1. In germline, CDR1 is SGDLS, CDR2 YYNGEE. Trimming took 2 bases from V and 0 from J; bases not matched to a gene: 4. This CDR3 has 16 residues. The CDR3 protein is CASSVGQDSSGNTIYF. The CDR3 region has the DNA TGTGCCAGCAGCGTGGGACAGGACAGCTCTGGAAACACCATATATTTT.

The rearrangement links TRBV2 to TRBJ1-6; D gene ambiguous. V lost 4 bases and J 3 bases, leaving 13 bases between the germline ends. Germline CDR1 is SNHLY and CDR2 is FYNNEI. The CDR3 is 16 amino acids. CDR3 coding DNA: TGTGCCAGCAGTGCCCAGGCCAACCTCTATAATTCACCCCTCCACTTT. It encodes CASSAQANLYNSPLHF.

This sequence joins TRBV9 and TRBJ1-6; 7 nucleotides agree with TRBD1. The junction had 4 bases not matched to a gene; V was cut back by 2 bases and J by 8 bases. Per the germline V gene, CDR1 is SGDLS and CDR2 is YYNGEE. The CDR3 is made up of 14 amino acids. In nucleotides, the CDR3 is TGTGCCAGCAGCGTGGCCGGGACAGATTCACCCCTCCACTTT. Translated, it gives CASSVAGTDSPLHF.

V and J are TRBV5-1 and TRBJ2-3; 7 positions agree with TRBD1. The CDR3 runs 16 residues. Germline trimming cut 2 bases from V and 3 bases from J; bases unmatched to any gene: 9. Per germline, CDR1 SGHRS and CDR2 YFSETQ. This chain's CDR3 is CASSLDRELGTDTQYF. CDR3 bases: TGCGCCAGCAGCTTAGACAGGGAGTTGGGTACAGATACGCAGTATTTT.

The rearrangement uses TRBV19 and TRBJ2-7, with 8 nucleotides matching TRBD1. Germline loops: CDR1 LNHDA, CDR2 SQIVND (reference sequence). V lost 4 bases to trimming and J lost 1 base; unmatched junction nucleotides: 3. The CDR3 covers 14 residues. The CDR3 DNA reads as TGTGCCAGTAGTAGTCGACAGGGGTCCTACGAGCAGTACTTC. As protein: CASSSRQGSYEQYF.

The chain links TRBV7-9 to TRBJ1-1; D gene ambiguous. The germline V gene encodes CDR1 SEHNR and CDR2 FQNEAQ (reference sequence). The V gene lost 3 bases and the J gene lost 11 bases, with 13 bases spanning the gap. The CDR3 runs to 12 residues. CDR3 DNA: TGTGCCAGCAGCTTTACCAACACAGTGGCTTTCTTT. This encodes CASSFTNTVAFF.

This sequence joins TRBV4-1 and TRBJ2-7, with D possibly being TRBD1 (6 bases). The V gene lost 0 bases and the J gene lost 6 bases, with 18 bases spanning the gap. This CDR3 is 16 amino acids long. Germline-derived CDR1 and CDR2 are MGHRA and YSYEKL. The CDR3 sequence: CASSQDPLGTPREQYF. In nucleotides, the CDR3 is TGCGCCAGCAGCCAAGATCCTTTGGGGACACCTCGCGAGCAGTACTTC.

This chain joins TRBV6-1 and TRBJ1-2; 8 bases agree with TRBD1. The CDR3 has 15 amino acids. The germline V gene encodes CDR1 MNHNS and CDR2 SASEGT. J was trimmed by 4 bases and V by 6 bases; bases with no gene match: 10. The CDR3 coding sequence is TGTGCCAGCAGCCCAGGACAGGGTCTCCGCTATGGCTACACCTTC. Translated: CASSPGQGLRYGYTF.

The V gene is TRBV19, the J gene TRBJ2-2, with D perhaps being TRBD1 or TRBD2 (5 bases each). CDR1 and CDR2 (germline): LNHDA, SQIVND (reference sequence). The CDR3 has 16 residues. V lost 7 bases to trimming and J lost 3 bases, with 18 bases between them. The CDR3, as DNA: TGTGCCAGTAAGCGTACTGGGGGTTATGACACCGGGGAGCTGTTTTTT. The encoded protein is CASKRTGGYDTGELFF.

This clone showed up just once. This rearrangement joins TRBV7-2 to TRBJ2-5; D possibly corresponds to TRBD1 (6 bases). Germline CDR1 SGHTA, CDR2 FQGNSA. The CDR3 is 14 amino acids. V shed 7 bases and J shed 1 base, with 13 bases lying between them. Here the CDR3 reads CASIPMTGQETQYF. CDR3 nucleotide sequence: TGTGCCAGCATCCCTATGACAGGCCAAGAGACCCAGTACTTC.

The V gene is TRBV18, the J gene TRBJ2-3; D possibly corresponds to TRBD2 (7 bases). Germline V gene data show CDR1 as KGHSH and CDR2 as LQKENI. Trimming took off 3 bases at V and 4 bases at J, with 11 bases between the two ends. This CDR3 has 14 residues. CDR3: CASSPKGGADTQYF. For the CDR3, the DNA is TGTGCCAGCTCACCGAAGGGGGGGGCAGATACGCAGTATTTT. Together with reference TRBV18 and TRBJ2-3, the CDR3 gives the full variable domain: NAGVMQNPRHLVRRRGQEARLRCSPMKGHSHVYWYRQLPEEGLKFMVYLQKENIIDESGMPKERFSAEFPKEGPSILRIQQVVRGDSAAYFCASSPKGGADTQYFGPGTRLTVL.

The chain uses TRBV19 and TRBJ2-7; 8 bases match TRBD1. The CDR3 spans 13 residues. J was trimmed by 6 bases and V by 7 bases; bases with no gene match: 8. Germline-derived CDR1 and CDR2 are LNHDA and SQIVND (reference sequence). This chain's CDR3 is CASTTGALGEQYF. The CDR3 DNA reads TGTGCCAGTACGACAGGGGCTCTTGGCGAGCAGTACTTC.

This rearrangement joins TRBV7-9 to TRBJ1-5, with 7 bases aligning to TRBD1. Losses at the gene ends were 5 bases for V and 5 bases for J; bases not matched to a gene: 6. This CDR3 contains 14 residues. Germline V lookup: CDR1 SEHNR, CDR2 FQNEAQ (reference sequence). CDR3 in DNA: TGTGCCAGCAGCCACGGGACAGCATATCAGCCCCAGCATTTT. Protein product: CASSHGTAYQPQHF.

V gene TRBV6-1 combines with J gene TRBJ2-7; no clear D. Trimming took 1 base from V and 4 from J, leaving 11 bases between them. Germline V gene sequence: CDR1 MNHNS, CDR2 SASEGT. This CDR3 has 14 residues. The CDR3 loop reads CASSEERFRYEQYF. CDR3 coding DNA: TGTGCCAGCAGTGAAGAAAGGTTCCGGTACGAGCAGTACTTC.

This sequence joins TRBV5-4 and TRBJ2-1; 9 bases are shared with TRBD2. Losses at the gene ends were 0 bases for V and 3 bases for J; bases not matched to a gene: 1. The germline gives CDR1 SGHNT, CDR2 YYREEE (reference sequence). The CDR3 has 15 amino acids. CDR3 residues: CASSLDSGGYNEQFF. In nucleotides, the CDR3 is TGTGCCAGCAGCTTGGATAGCGGGGGCTACAATGAGCAGTTCTTC.

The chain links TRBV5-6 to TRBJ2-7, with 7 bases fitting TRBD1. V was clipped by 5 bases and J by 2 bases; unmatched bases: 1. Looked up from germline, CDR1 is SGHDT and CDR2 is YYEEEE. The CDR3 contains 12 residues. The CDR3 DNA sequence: TGTGCCAGCAGTCAGGGGGCCTACGAGCAGTACTTC. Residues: CASSQGAYEQYF.

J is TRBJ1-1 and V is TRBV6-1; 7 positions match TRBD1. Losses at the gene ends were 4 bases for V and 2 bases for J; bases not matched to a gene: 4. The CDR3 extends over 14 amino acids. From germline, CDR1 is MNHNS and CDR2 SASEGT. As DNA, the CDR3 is TGTGCCAGCAGTGTCCGACAGGGTAACACTGAAGCTTTCTTT. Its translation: CASSVRQGNTEAFF.

This CDR3 reads CASSLTLSSVGTDTQYF. For the CDR3, the DNA is TGTGCCAGCAGCTTAACCCTCTCTAGCGTGGGCACAGATACGCAGTATTTT. The chain couples TRBV11-2 to TRBJ2-3, with D possibly being TRBD2 (6 bases). CDR3 size: 17 residues. Trimming took 2 bases from V and 1 from J, leaving 16 bases between them. Germline V lookup: CDR1 SGHAT, CDR2 FQNNGV.

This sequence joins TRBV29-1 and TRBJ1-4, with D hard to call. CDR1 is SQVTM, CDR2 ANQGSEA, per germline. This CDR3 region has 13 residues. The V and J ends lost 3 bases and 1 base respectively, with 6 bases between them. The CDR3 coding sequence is TGCAGCGTTGAGTCGGGAACTAATGAAAAACTGTTTTTT. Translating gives CSVESGTNEKLFF.

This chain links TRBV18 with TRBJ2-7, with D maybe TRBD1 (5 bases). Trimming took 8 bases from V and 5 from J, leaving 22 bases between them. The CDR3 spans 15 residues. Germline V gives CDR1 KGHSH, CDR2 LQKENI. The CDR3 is CASPPGVGPLDEQYF. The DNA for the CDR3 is TGTGCCAGCCCGCCTGGGGTGGGGCCGTTGGACGAGCAGTACTTC. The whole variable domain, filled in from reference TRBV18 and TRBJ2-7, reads NAGVMQNPRHLVRRRGQEARLRCSPMKGHSHVYWYRQLPEEGLKFMVYLQKENIIDESGMPKERFSAEFPKEGPSILRIQQVVRGDSAAYFCASPPGVGPLDEQYFGPGTRLTVT.

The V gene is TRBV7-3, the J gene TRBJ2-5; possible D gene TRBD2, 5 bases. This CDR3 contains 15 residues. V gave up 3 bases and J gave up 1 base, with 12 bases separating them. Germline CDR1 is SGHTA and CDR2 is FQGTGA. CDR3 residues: CASSFNGRLQETQYF. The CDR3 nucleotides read TGTGCCAGCAGCTTCAATGGGAGACTCCAAGAGACCCAGTACTTC.

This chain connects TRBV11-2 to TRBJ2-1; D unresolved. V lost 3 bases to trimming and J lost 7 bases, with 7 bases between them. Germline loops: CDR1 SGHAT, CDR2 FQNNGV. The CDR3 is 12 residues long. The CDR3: CASSFLGNEQFF. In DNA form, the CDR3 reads TGTGCCAGCAGCTTCTTGGGAAATGAGCAGTTCTTC. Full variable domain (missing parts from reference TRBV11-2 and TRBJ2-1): EAGVAQSPRYKIIEKRQSVAFWCNPISGHATLYWYQQILGQGPKLLIQFQNNGVVDDSQLPKDRFSAERLKGVDSTLKIQPAKLEDSAVYLCASSFLGNEQFFGPGTRLTVL.

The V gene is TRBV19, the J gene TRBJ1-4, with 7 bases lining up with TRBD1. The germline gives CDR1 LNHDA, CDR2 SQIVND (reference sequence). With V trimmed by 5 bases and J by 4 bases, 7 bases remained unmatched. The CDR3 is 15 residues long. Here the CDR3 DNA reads TGTGCCAGTAGTGCCCCCAACAGGGGTAATGAAAAACTGTTTTTT. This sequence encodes CASSAPNRGNEKLFF.